These T cell receptor beta chains were read from a single sample in a study of blood T cell repertoires in COVID-19. Measured with immunoSEQ multiplex PCR; TCRdb has only the in-frame clones, and not every one. The sample records some 260,000 clones, roughly nine tenths being singletons. Sequenced input: PBMCs or T cells enriched from blood (not recorded which). The source is a woman younger than 45 with acute COVID-19. Each CDR3 is given with its conserved first and last residue. The D gene is left open where the match is weak. Rows may omit the clone size; those that give it use once, few, many or a size class.

cdr3_nt: TGTGCCAGCAGTGGGGCCCGGGACAGGGATGCGACTGAAGCTTTCTTT
cdr3_aa: CASSGARDRDATEAFF
cdr3_length: 16
j_call: TRBJ1-1
clone_size: -
v_call: TRBV2
d_call: TRBD1

cdr3_nt: TGTGCCAGCAGTATAGTGCAGGGAACACAAGAGACCCAGTACTTC
cdr3_aa: CASSIVQGTQETQYF
cdr3_length: 15
j_call: TRBJ2-5
clone_size: -
v_call: TRBV2
d_call: -

cdr3_nt: TGTGCCAGCAGCCTGGACAGGGACACCTACAATGAGCAGTTCTTC
cdr3_aa: CASSLDRDTYNEQFF
cdr3_length: 15
j_call: TRBJ2-1
clone_size: -
v_call: TRBV7-2
d_call: TRBD1

cdr3_nt: TGTGCCATCAGTGAAGCGGGAGTTATAACAGATACGCAGTATTTT
cdr3_aa: CAISEAGVITDTQYF
cdr3_length: 15
j_call: TRBJ2-3
clone_size: -
v_call: TRBV10-3
d_call: TRBD2

cdr3_nt: TGTGCCACCAGCAGAGATCAGGCAGACCCCCTCTTCACTGAAGCTTTCTTT
cdr3_aa: CATSRDQADPLFTEAFF
cdr3_length: 17
j_call: TRBJ1-1
clone_size: -
v_call: TRBV15
d_call: -

cdr3_nt: TGTGCCAGCTCACCTAAACAGGGCCGAGCTTTCTTT
cdr3_aa: CASSPKQGRAFF
cdr3_length: 12
j_call: TRBJ1-1
clone_size: -
v_call: TRBV18
d_call: -

cdr3_nt: TGTGCCAGCACTGGATTAGGAGGAGGCGTAGAGACCCAGTACTTC
cdr3_aa: CASTGLGGGVETQYF
cdr3_length: 15
j_call: TRBJ2-5
clone_size: -
v_call: TRBV5-4
d_call: -

cdr3_nt: TGTGCCAGCTCGAGGTTGGGGGGGGATGAAAAACTGTTTTTT
cdr3_aa: CASSRLGGDEKLFF
cdr3_length: 14
j_call: TRBJ1-4
clone_size: -
v_call: TRBV25-1
d_call: -

cdr3_nt: TGTGCCTGGAGTGTGTCTAGCGGGGGGCATAGCACAGATACGCAGTATTTT
cdr3_aa: CAWSVSSGGHSTDTQYF
cdr3_length: 17
j_call: TRBJ2-3
clone_size: -
v_call: TRBV30
d_call: TRBD2

cdr3_nt: TGCGCCAGCAGCCTTCGATACAGGGGTTGGAGGGGCGAGCAGTACTTC
cdr3_aa: CASSLRYRGWRGEQYF
cdr3_length: 16
j_call: TRBJ2-7
clone_size: -
v_call: TRBV5-1
d_call: -

cdr3_nt: TGTGCCATCAGTGAGACTTGGACAGGGAATTCACCCCTCCACTTT
cdr3_aa: CAISETWTGNSPLHF
cdr3_length: 15
j_call: TRBJ1-6
clone_size: once
v_call: TRBV10-3
d_call: TRBD1

cdr3_nt: TGTGCCAGCAGCCCGCGCACCACAGACACCGGGGAGCTGTTTTTT
cdr3_aa: CASSPRTTDTGELFF
cdr3_length: 15
j_call: TRBJ2-2
clone_size: -
v_call: TRBV9
d_call: -

cdr3_nt: TGTGCCAGCAGTCCCCGGGGGGAAGGAAACACCATATATTTT
cdr3_aa: CASSPRGEGNTIYF
cdr3_length: 14
j_call: TRBJ1-3
clone_size: once
v_call: TRBV6-5
d_call: -

cdr3_nt: TGCGCCAGCAGCGGAGGGACAGGAATTGATCAGCCCCAGCATTTT
cdr3_aa: CASSGGTGIDQPQHF
cdr3_length: 15
j_call: TRBJ1-5
clone_size: few
v_call: TRBV5-1
d_call: TRBD1

cdr3_nt: TGTGCCAGCAGTCTTAGTATACGGAGGACTGAAGCTTTCTTT
cdr3_aa: CASSLSIRRTEAFF
cdr3_length: 14
j_call: TRBJ1-1
clone_size: -
v_call: TRBV27
d_call: -

cdr3_nt: TGTGCCAGCAGCTTAGCGAAACCGGGGAGCTATGGCTACACCTTC
cdr3_aa: CASSLAKPGSYGYTF
cdr3_length: 15
j_call: TRBJ1-2
clone_size: few
v_call: TRBV7-9
d_call: -

cdr3_nt: TGTGCCAGCAGCTTAGCGAGGGACAGGAGGAATGAAAAACTGTTTTTT
cdr3_aa: CASSLARDRRNEKLFF
cdr3_length: 16
j_call: TRBJ1-4
clone_size: -
v_call: TRBV7-8
d_call: TRBD1

cdr3_nt: TGTGCCAGCCGATCGACTAGCAGGGGCAGGACGCAGTATTTT
cdr3_aa: CASRSTSRGRTQYF
cdr3_length: 14
j_call: TRBJ2-3
clone_size: -
v_call: TRBV2
d_call: -

cdr3_nt: TGTGCCAGCACGTCTGGCGGCCGGCAGTATTTT
cdr3_aa: CASTSGGRQYF
cdr3_length: 11
j_call: TRBJ2-3
clone_size: -
v_call: TRBV28
d_call: -

cdr3_nt: TGTGCCAGCAGCGGCCGTCCGGGTGAGCAGTTCTTC
cdr3_aa: CASSGRPGEQFF
cdr3_length: 12
j_call: TRBJ2-1
clone_size: -
v_call: TRBV9
d_call: -

cdr3_nt: TGTGCCAGCAGTGAACTAGCGGGAGGGAGCACAGATACGCAGTATTTT
cdr3_aa: CASSELAGGSTDTQYF
cdr3_length: 16
j_call: TRBJ2-3
clone_size: -
v_call: TRBV6-4
d_call: TRBD2

cdr3_nt: TGCAGCGTTGAAGGCGACAGGTTCTATGGCTACACCTTC
cdr3_aa: CSVEGDRFYGYTF
cdr3_length: 13
j_call: TRBJ1-2
clone_size: -
v_call: TRBV29-1
d_call: -

cdr3_nt: TGTGCCAGCAGTTTACAGGGGAACTATGGCTACACCTTC
cdr3_aa: CASSLQGNYGYTF
cdr3_length: 13
j_call: TRBJ1-2
clone_size: -
v_call: TRBV27
d_call: -

cdr3_nt: TGTGCCAGCAGTCCCACGGGGGGGCCCAGCTACACCTTC
cdr3_aa: CASSPTGGPSYTF
cdr3_length: 13
j_call: TRBJ1-2
clone_size: -
v_call: TRBV12-3/TRBV12-4
d_call: -

cdr3_nt: TGCAGCGAGGGACTAGCGGGGGGGGCAGATACGCAGTATTTT
cdr3_aa: CSEGLAGGADTQYF
cdr3_length: 14
j_call: TRBJ2-3
clone_size: once
v_call: TRBV29-1
d_call: TRBD2

cdr3_nt: TGTGCCAGCAGTTACGTCTTGGGCCAGGGGGAACAGCCCCAGCATTTT
cdr3_aa: CASSYVLGQGEQPQHF
cdr3_length: 16
j_call: TRBJ1-5
clone_size: -
v_call: TRBV6-2/TRBV6-3
d_call: TRBD1

cdr3_nt: TGCAGTGCTAGTGCGCTAGCGGGAGTTAATGTTGGGGGCACTGAGCAGTTCTTC
cdr3_aa: CSASALAGVNVGGTEQFF
cdr3_length: 18
j_call: TRBJ2-1
clone_size: -
v_call: TRBV20-1
d_call: TRBD2

cdr3_nt: TGTGCCAGCAGTTTGCGGGGGACTGAAGCTTTCTTT
cdr3_aa: CASSLRGTEAFF
cdr3_length: 12
j_call: TRBJ1-1
clone_size: -
v_call: TRBV12-3/TRBV12-4
d_call: -

cdr3_nt: TGTGCCAGCTCCGGGGACAGGGATAACTATGGCTACACCTTC
cdr3_aa: CASSGDRDNYGYTF
cdr3_length: 14
j_call: TRBJ1-2
clone_size: once
v_call: TRBV18
d_call: TRBD1

cdr3_nt: TGTGCCAGCAGCTTAGGCGGGACAGGGTTGTCACCCCTCCACTTT
cdr3_aa: CASSLGGTGLSPLHF
cdr3_length: 15
j_call: TRBJ1-6
clone_size: -
v_call: TRBV7-9
d_call: TRBD1

cdr3_nt: TGCAGCGAAAGTAGTCGGGTGGGGACCCAGTACTTC
cdr3_aa: CSESSRVGTQYF
cdr3_length: 12
j_call: TRBJ2-5
clone_size: -
v_call: TRBV29-1
d_call: -

cdr3_nt: TGTGCCAGCAGTTTAAGTGGCCCAGGGGGTAATCAGCCCCAGCATTTT
cdr3_aa: CASSLSGPGGNQPQHF
cdr3_length: 16
j_call: TRBJ1-5
clone_size: -
v_call: TRBV28
d_call: TRBD1

cdr3_nt: TGCGCCAGCAGCTTGGCCCCTGTGGGGGGGGGCTATGGCTACACCTTC
cdr3_aa: CASSLAPVGGGYGYTF
cdr3_length: 16
j_call: TRBJ1-2
clone_size: -
v_call: TRBV5-1
d_call: -

cdr3_nt: TGTGCCTGGAGTGTTGACTTTAAGGCTTCACCCCTCCACTTT
cdr3_aa: CAWSVDFKASPLHF
cdr3_length: 14
j_call: TRBJ1-6
clone_size: -
v_call: TRBV30
d_call: -

cdr3_nt: TGCAGCGCTGGGGGGAGAGGTGGCTACACCTTC
cdr3_aa: CSAGGRGGYTF
cdr3_length: 11
j_call: TRBJ1-2
clone_size: -
v_call: TRBV29-1
d_call: -

cdr3_nt: TGTGCCAGCTCACCCCGGTCGGGCGGGATCTACAATGAGCAGTTCTTC
cdr3_aa: CASSPRSGGIYNEQFF
cdr3_length: 16
j_call: TRBJ2-1
clone_size: -
v_call: TRBV18
d_call: -

cdr3_nt: TGTGCCAGCAGCTTTGGGCGGACTAGCGGGGGGGGTAGCACAGATACGCAGTATTTT
cdr3_aa: CASSFGRTSGGGSTDTQYF
cdr3_length: 19
j_call: TRBJ2-3
clone_size: -
v_call: TRBV5-4
d_call: TRBD2

cdr3_nt: TGTGCCAGCAGCAATCGACAGGGGTTCACTGAAGCTTTCTTT
cdr3_aa: CASSNRQGFTEAFF
cdr3_length: 14
j_call: TRBJ1-1
clone_size: -
v_call: TRBV7-9
d_call: TRBD1

cdr3_nt: TGCGCCAGCAGCCAAGTCCCGGGACAGACCTCCTACGAGCAGTACTTC
cdr3_aa: CASSQVPGQTSYEQYF
cdr3_length: 16
j_call: TRBJ2-7
clone_size: -
v_call: TRBV4-1
d_call: TRBD1